The sequence of this T cell receptor beta chain was determined in a study of diagnostic markers for celiac disease. TCRdb re-called the reads and catalogs CDR3 proteins one per entry, DNA excluded. In total, the table holds a few thousand distinct CDR3 sequences. This CDR3 comprises 16 residues. Germline V gene sequence: CDR1 LGHNA, CDR2 YNFKEQ. The chain combines TRBV4-2 with TRBJ2-5; TCRdb proposes TRBD2, but this gene call is untestable without DNA. This sequence originates from a human donor. This table probably holds off-target reads from a library built for another chain. The sequenced sample was either unsorted cells or a sorted T cell fraction (not recorded which). The CDR3 sequence is CASSQDGTGGGETQYF.